The 8 T cell receptor beta chains listed next were all sequenced from one sample in a study of T cell responses to AZD1222 COVID-19 vaccine. Sequenced by immunoSEQ multiplex PCR; TCRdb stores in-frame clones only, minus some. In the table there are about 130,000 clones, 75% to 90% of which are singletons. Material: peripheral blood, obtained 28 days after the second AZD1222 dose. These TCRs come from an adult who received the AZD1222 COVID-19 vaccine.

The genes are TRBV28 and TRBJ2-3; the match to TRBD2 covers 16 bases. V gave up 0 bases and J gave up 3 bases; unmatched junction bases: 3. The germline V gene encodes CDR1 MDHEN and CDR2 SYDVKM. CDR3 size: 18 residues. The CDR3 loop is CASSLWGLAGGRTDTQYF. The CDR3 coding sequence is TGTGCCAGCAGTTTATGGGGACTAGCGGGGGGGCGTACAGATACGCAGTATTTT.

This clone has a single count. The chain joins TRBV18 to TRBJ1-5; TRBD1 agrees at 9 bases. CDR3 length: 14 amino acids. V shed 3 bases, J shed 6 bases, and the junction held 3 bases outside the gene matches. Germline V gene lookup returns CDR1 KGHSH and CDR2 LQKENI. The DNA of the CDR3 is TGTGCCAGCTCACCTGACAGGGGGGCTCAGCCCCAGCATTTT. Translation gives CASSPDRGAQPQHF. The whole variable domain, filled in from reference TRBV18 and TRBJ1-5, reads NAGVMQNPRHLVRRRGQEARLRCSPMKGHSHVYWYRQLPEEGLKFMVYLQKENIIDESGMPKERFSAEFPKEGPSILRIQQVVRGDSAAYFCASSPDRGAQPQHFGDGTRLSIL.

This chain connects TRBV5-1 to TRBJ2-5; perhaps TRBD1 as D (5 bases). Germline-derived CDR1 and CDR2 are SGHRS and YFSETQ. The CDR3 is 14 residues long. Trimming took 4 bases from V and 1 from J, leaving 11 bases between them. The CDR3 here is CASSLTGSQETQYF. The DNA for the CDR3 is TGCGCCAGCAGCCTCACAGGATCCCAAGAGACCCAGTACTTC.

The chain has TRBV10-2 and TRBJ2-2; a weak D match, TRBD1 (5 bases). Germline CDR1 WSHSY, CDR2 SAAADI. V gave up 3 bases and J gave up 4 bases, with 12 bases separating them. The CDR3 spans 15 residues. In DNA, the CDR3 is TGCGCCAGCAGTGACGGCCAGGGTAGCACCGGGGAGCTGTTTTTT. Translated, it gives CASSDGQGSTGELFF.

The rearrangement uses TRBV6-1 and TRBJ2-7; weak D call: TRBD1 (6 bases). V was clipped by 1 base and J by 2 bases, with 9 bases between them. CDR3 length: 14 residues. CDR1 is MNHNS and CDR2 is SASEGT in the germline V gene. The CDR3 spells CASSEGGQAYEQYF. In DNA, the CDR3 is TGTGCCAGCAGTGAAGGGGGACAAGCCTACGAGCAGTACTTC.

This rearrangement joins TRBV6-5 to TRBJ2-7; unclear D gene. Trimming took off 2 bases at V and 2 bases at J, with 7 bases between the two ends. The CDR3 is 13 residues long. Germline CDR1 and CDR2: MNHEY and SVGAGI. The CDR3 DNA reads as TGTGCCAGCAGTTACCCCCCTCCCTACGAGCAGTACTTC. Residues: CASSYPPPYEQYF.

This clone has only one observation. V is TRBV18 and J is TRBJ2-1, with 9 nucleotides matching TRBD2. After removal of 0 bases from V and 4 bases from J, the junction contained 7 bases not matched to a gene. In germline, CDR1 is KGHSH, CDR2 LQKENI. CDR3 length equals 17 residues. Here the CDR3 reads CASSPPSGGSPYNEQFF. Written as DNA, the CDR3 is TGTGCCAGCTCACCACCGAGCGGGGGGTCACCTTACAATGAGCAGTTCTTC.

This clone was counted once. This chain uses TRBV28 with TRBJ1-3; D perhaps matches TRBD1 (6 bases). CDR1 MDHEN and CDR2 SYDVKM come from the germline V gene. The V end lost 8 bases, the J end lost 2 bases, and 19 bases lay between the germline ends. The length of the CDR3 is 16 residues. The DNA for the CDR3 is TGTGCCAGCTTAAACGGGGGCCGGCGAGCTGGAAACACCATATATTTT. As protein: CASLNGGRRAGNTIYF.